Listed below are T cell receptor beta chains from one sample, sequenced in a study of response to subunit inactivated influenza vaccine. Each CDR3 protein gets one entry after TCRdb re-called the RT-PCR reads with MiXCR. The sample yields more than 600,000 distinct CDR3 sequences, approximately 18% seen once. The sequenced sample was PBMCs from blood, obtained 5 days after vaccination. The receptors were sampled from a middle-aged man who received an inactivated influenza vaccine. Both conserved end residues are part of each CDR3. The D gene is left open where the match is weak. Not all rows give a size; the values are once, few, many and, for expanded clones, a class.

. TRBJ2-2 TRBV7-8 . CASSRYVGPNTGELFF TGTGCCAGCAGCCGCTACGTTGGACCGAACACCGGGGAGCTGTTTTTT
few TRBJ2-5 TRBV29-1 TRBD1 CSVGTGQETQYF TGCAGCGTTGGGACAGGTCAAGAGACCCAGTACTTC
few TRBJ2-7 TRBV4-2 . CASSQDGTGTYEQYF TGTGCCAGCAGCCAAGATGGGACTGGAACCTACGAGCAGTACTTC
. TRBJ2-7 TRBV7-9 TRBD1 CASSLTRQGAYEQYF TGTGCCAGCAGCTTAACTAGACAGGGGGCCTACGAGCAGTACTTC
few TRBJ2-5 TRBV11-2 . CASSLGGQWGKETQYF TGTGCCAGCAGCTTAGGGGGCCAGTGGGGCAAGGAGACCCAGTACTTC
few TRBJ2-5 TRBV7-9 . CASSLVPEKETQYF TGTGCCAGCAGCTTAGTGCCGGAAAAAGAGACCCAGTACTTC
many TRBJ2-7 TRBV12-3/TRBV12-4 . CASTRDGRGHEQYF TGTGCCAGCACCCGGGACGGCAGGGGCCACGAGCAGTACTTC
. TRBJ2-3 TRBV18 TRBD2 CASSPTSGGSTDTQYF TGTGCCAGCTCACCAACTAGCGGGGGAAGCACAGATACGCAGTATTTT
few TRBJ1-1 TRBV15 . CATSRPGAGAFF TGTGCCACCAGCAGGCCAGGTGCTGGGGCTTTCTTT
. TRBJ2-5 TRBV7-9 TRBD2 CASSVADVAGEQETQYF TGTGCCAGCAGCGTAGCCGACGTAGCGGGAGAGCAAGAGACCCAGTACTTC
. TRBJ2-7 TRBV28 TRBD1 CASSLPDRGGEQYF TGTGCCAGCAGTTTACCGGACAGGGGAGGCGAGCAGTACTTC
. TRBJ2-7 TRBV5-6 . CASSALTGVHEQYF TGTGCCAGCAGCGCTTTGACAGGAGTACACGAGCAGTACTTC
. TRBJ1-1 TRBV5-1 . CASSGPGTTTEAFF TGCGCCAGCAGCGGGCCCGGGACAACAACTGAAGCTTTCTTT
. TRBJ2-5 TRBV10-3 . CAISDYPRDQETQYF TGTGCCATCAGTGACTACCCCCGGGATCAAGAGACCCAGTACTTC
few TRBJ2-1 TRBV5-6 TRBD1 CASSIAGTGVYNEQFF TGTGCCAGCAGCATTGCCGGGACAGGGGTATACAATGAGCAGTTCTTC
. TRBJ2-2 TRBV5-1 TRBD2 CASSRGTSGAGELFF TGCGCCAGCAGCCGGGGGACTAGCGGGGCCGGGGAGCTGTTTTTT
few TRBJ2-7 TRBV5-1 . CASSLVGRGDEQYF TGCGCCAGCAGCTTGGTGGGGCGGGGAGACGAGCAGTACTTC
many TRBJ2-6 TRBV4-2 . CASSQDLRSSGANVLTF TGTGCCAGCAGCCAAGACTTGAGGAGCTCTGGGGCCAACGTCCTGACTTTC
few TRBJ2-7 TRBV29-1 . CSVLRGSSYEQYF TGCAGCGTTCTACGGGGCAGCTCCTACGAGCAGTACTTC